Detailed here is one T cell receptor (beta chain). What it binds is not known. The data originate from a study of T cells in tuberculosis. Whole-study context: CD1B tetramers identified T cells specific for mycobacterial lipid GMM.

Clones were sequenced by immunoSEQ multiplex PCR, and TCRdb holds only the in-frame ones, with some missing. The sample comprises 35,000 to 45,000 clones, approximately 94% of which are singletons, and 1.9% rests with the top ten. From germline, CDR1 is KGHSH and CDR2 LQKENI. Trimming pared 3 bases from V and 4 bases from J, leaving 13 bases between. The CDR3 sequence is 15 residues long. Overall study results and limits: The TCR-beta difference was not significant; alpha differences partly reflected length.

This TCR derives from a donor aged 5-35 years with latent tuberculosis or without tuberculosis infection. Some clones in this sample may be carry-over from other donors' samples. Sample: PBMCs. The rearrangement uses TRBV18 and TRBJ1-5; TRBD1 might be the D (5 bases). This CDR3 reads CASSPTDSDNQPQHF. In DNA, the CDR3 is TGTGCCAGCTCACCTACCGACAGCGATAATCAGCCCCAGCATTTT.